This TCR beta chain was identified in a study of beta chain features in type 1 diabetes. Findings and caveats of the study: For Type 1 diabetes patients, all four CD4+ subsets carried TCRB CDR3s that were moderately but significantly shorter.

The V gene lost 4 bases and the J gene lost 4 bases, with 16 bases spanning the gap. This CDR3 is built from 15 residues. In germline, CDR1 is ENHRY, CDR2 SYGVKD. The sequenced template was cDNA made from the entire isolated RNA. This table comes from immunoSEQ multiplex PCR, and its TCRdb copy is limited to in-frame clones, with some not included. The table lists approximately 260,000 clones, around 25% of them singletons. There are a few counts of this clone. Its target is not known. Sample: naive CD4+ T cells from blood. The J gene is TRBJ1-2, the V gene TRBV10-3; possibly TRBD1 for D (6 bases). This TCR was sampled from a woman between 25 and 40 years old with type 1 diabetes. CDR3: CAISVPGPGVYGYTF. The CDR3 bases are TGTGCCATCAGTGTCCCGGGACCAGGGGTCTATGGCTACACCTTC.